The 29 T cell receptor beta chains below come from one sample, sequenced in a study of T cells in Graves' hyperthyroidism and ophthalmopathy. Amplified TCR beta CDR3 regions derived from RNA transcripts. HTBI primers drove first-round RT-PCR of the TCR CDR3. TCRdb reanalysed the multiplex PCR reads using MiXCR and keeps one entry per CDR3 protein. The top ten hold just under 45% of the sample, which has approximately 200,000 distinct CDR3 sequences, around 17% seen once. The sequenced sample was blood. Receptor source: a middle-aged man with Graves' hyperthyroidism.

Details on this clonotype: Germline and junction disagree at one end, which may indicate a read error. The V gene is TRBV28, the J gene TRBJ2-7; D is perhaps TRBD1 (5 bases). The CDR3 extends over 15 amino acids. The germline V gene has CDR1 MDHEN and CDR2 SYDVKM. The CDR3: CAGSSHGAGLYEQYF. Written as DNA, the CDR3 is TGTGCCGGCAGCTCCCATGGGGCAGGGCTATACGAGCAGTACTTC.

This clonotype was found many times. The CDR3 loop reads CAWSSGIAETQYF. The CDR3 DNA follows: TGTGCCTGGAGTAGCGGGATCGCGGAGACCCAGTACTTC. The rearrangement links TRBV30 to TRBJ2-5, with 7 nucleotides matching TRBD2. Per the germline V gene, CDR1 is GTSNPN and CDR2 is SVGIG (reference sequence). The CDR3 contains 13 residues. V gave up 2 bases and J gave up 5 bases; unmatched junction bases: 5.

Concerning this clonotype: The junction differs from germline at one of its ends, possibly a read error. The chain has TRBV7-2 and TRBJ1-6; D ambiguous. Germline V lookup: CDR1 SGHTA, CDR2 FQGNSA. The CDR3 is 14 amino acids. In DNA, the CDR3 is TGTGCCAGCAGCTTAAGCCAGAATAACTCACCCCTCCACTTT. Encoded protein: CASSLSQNNSPLHF.

This clonotype was seen many times. CDR3 sequence reads: CASSQAGRAGEQFF. The DNA of the CDR3 is TGTGCCAGCAGTCAGGCCGGGCGCGCGGGTGAGCAGTTCTTC. V gene TRBV3-1 combines with J gene TRBJ2-1; D may be TRBD2 (5 bases). CDR3 size: 14 residues. Per germline, CDR1 LGHDT and CDR2 YNNKEL (reference sequence). Trimming took off 6 bases at V and 9 bases at J, with 18 bases between the two ends.

This clonotype came up many times. The rearrangement links TRBV7-3 to TRBJ2-2; 11 nucleotides line up with TRBD2. The germline gives CDR1 SGHTA, CDR2 FQGTGA. The CDR3 consists of 18 residues. Trimming removed 5 bases from V and 2 bases from J; junction bases left unmatched: 10. The CDR3 coding sequence is TGTGCCAGCAGCCGAACATTCACTAGCGGGGGTAACACCGGGGAGCTGTTTTTT. It specifies CASSRTFTSGGNTGELFF.

This clonotype was counted at least ten times. The chain has TRBV30 and TRBJ2-1; 7 nucleotides match TRBD1. The CDR3 has 14 amino acids. With V trimmed by 0 bases and J by 7 bases, 6 bases remained unmatched. From germline, CDR1 is GTSNPN and CDR2 SVGIG (reference sequence). This CDR3 is CAWSVLDRLNEQFF. The CDR3 DNA is TGTGCCTGGAGTGTCTTGGACAGGTTGAATGAGCAGTTCTTC.

The chain employs TRBV18 and TRBJ1-4, with D perhaps matching TRBD1 (5 bases). V was pared by 3 bases and J by 4 bases, with 18 bases between. The germline V gene encodes CDR1 KGHSH and CDR2 LQKENI. This CDR3 spans 17 amino acids. The CDR3 DNA follows: TGTGCCAGCTCACCGAATCAACCGACAGACGGTAATGAAAAACTGTTTTTT. Encoded protein: CASSPNQPTDGNEKLFF.

V usage is TRBV4-2 and J usage is TRBJ2-1; D gene ambiguous. Germline V lookup: CDR1 LGHNA, CDR2 YNFKEQ. This CDR3 is 15 amino acids long. Trimming removed 0 bases at V and 4 bases at J, with 10 bases between. CDR3 protein: CASSQDLHLYNEQFF. In DNA, the CDR3 is TGTGCCAGCAGCCAAGATCTACATTTGTACAATGAGCAGTTCTTC.

The table lists this clonotype with a few counts. The chain combines TRBV20-1 with TRBJ1-2; D is perhaps TRBD1 (5 bases). The CDR3 totals 16 residues. Trimming removed 3 bases at V and 2 bases at J, with 19 bases between. Germline assignment: CDR1 DFQATT and CDR2 SNEGSKA (reference sequence). The CDR3 sequence: CSASIRDAGANYGYTF. Here the CDR3 DNA reads TGCAGTGCTAGTATCCGGGACGCGGGAGCGAACTATGGCTACACCTTC.

This clonotype came up many times. This chain connects TRBV28 to TRBJ1-5; D is uncertain. The V and J ends lost 7 bases and 0 bases respectively, with 10 bases between them. Germline lookup yields CDR1 MDHEN and CDR2 SYDVKM. The CDR3 is 14 amino acids. The CDR3 reads CASIQSYSNQPQHF. The CDR3 DNA follows: TGTGCCAGCATTCAGTCCTATAGCAATCAGCCCCAGCATTTT.

This clonotype was counted many times. The chain uses TRBV20-1 and TRBJ2-5; TRBD2 aligns across 9 bases. Germline V gene data show CDR1 as DFQATT and CDR2 as SNEGSKA (reference sequence). This CDR3 has 17 residues. V was pared by 3 bases and J by 5 bases, with 16 bases of the junction left unmatched. CDR3 amino acids: CSASPWAGGPQLETQYF. The DNA of the CDR3 is TGCAGTGCTAGTCCTTGGGCGGGGGGGCCCCAGCTGGAGACCCAGTACTTC.

This clonotype was observed many times. The J gene is TRBJ2-1, the V gene TRBV20-1, with 10 nucleotides matching TRBD2. V lost 8 bases, J lost 7 bases, and 8 bases stayed unmatched. CDR3 length: 13 residues. Germline V gene sequence: CDR1 DFQATT, CDR2 SNEGSKA (reference sequence). DNA for the CDR3: TGCAGTACGGGACTAGCGTTCGAGAATGAGCAGTTCTTC. Translation gives CSTGLAFENEQFF.

This clonotype was seen at least ten times. The chain couples TRBV2 to TRBJ1-2; D is possibly TRBD1 (5 bases). There are 13 residues in the CDR3. V dropped 4 bases and J dropped 4 bases, with 10 bases sitting between them. Germline-derived CDR1 and CDR2 are SNHLY and FYNNEI. The CDR3 is CASSARGGYGYTF. Here the CDR3 DNA reads TGTGCCAGCAGTGCAAGGGGCGGCTATGGCTACACCTTC.

As to this clonotype: Since a much larger clone is just one base distant, this may be a read error. The chain uses TRBV2 and TRBJ1-1; D is unresolved. Germline values: CDR1 SNHLY, CDR2 FYNNEI. V was clipped by 6 bases and J by 5 bases, with 22 bases between them. This CDR3 is 16 amino acids long. The chain's CDR3 is CASRQPLLGGRTEAFF. The CDR3 DNA sequence: TGTGCCAGCAGACAACCCCTCCTGGGCGGGCGAACTGAAGCTTTCTTT.

This clonotype was detected a few times. The V and J genes are TRBV7-2 and TRBJ1-2; 10 positions match TRBD1. This CDR3 has 16 residues. V trimming: 5 bases; J trimming: 6 bases; junction bases outside the gene matches: 12. Germline V gives CDR1 SGHTA, CDR2 FQGNSA. CDR3 sequence: CASSRDRGGLGDGYTF. The CDR3 DNA follows: TGTGCCAGCAGCCGGGACAGGGGAGGTTTAGGAGATGGCTACACCTTC.

This clonotype has ten or more counts. This rearrangement joins TRBV7-2 to TRBJ2-2, with a weak D call TRBD1 (5 bases). This CDR3 is built from 14 residues. The V gene lost 5 bases and the J gene lost 6 bases, with 13 bases spanning the gap. Germline loops: CDR1 SGHTA, CDR2 FQGNSA. In DNA, the CDR3 is TGTGCCAGCAGCCCTCAGGGTTCGTCCGGGGAGCTGTTTTTT. It translates to CASSPQGSSGELFF.

The table lists this clonotype with many counts. The V and J genes are TRBV20-1 and TRBJ1-4, with D possibly being TRBD1 (6 bases). This CDR3 contains 14 residues. Germline V CDR1 and CDR2: DFQATT, SNEGSKA (reference sequence). The V end lost 4 bases, the J end lost 8 bases, and 17 bases lay between the germline ends. The CDR3, as DNA: TGCAGTGCTACCTCCTCAGGGGTTTCGGAAAAACTGTTTTTT. Its translation is CSATSSGVSEKLFF.

This clonotype was detected ten times or more. The V call is TRBV3-1, the J call TRBJ1-4; tentative D call: TRBD1 (5 bases). V was cut by 0 bases and J by 7 bases, with 18 bases left in between. The CDR3 loop spans 17 amino acids. Germline V gives CDR1 LGHDT, CDR2 YNNKEL (reference sequence). CDR3 protein: CASSQDARTKGREKLFF. The CDR3 bases are TGTGCCAGCAGCCAAGATGCTCGTACGAAGGGACGTGAAAAACTGTTTTTT.

The table lists this clonotype with many counts. The V gene is TRBV30, the J gene TRBJ2-2, with D unresolved. CDR1 is GTSNPN, CDR2 SVGIG, per germline (reference sequence). This CDR3 contains 15 residues. Trimming pared 1 base from V and 6 bases from J, leaving 15 bases between. CDR3 amino acids: CAWSGVHRLAGELFF. CDR3 nucleotides: TGTGCCTGGAGTGGGGTACATCGTCTCGCCGGGGAGCTGTTTTTT.

This clonotype was recorded a few times. This chain links TRBV18 with TRBJ1-5; 8 nucleotides align to TRBD1. CDR3 length: 15 residues. The J segment lost 0 bases and the V segment lost 6 bases, leaving 4 bases of the junction unmatched. Per the germline V gene, CDR1 is KGHSH and CDR2 is LQKENI. CDR3 nucleotides: TGTGCCAGCTCCCCGGGACAGGCTAGCAATCAGCCCCAGCATTTT. Its translation: CASSPGQASNQPQHF.

Ten or more counts support this clonotype. The genes are TRBV28 and TRBJ2-3; 7 nucleotides align to TRBD1. The CDR3 is made up of 14 amino acids. The germline gives CDR1 MDHEN, CDR2 SYDVKM. V trimming: 4 bases; J trimming: 4 bases; junction bases outside the gene matches: 5. This CDR3 reads CASSSRQGADTQYF. DNA for the CDR3: TGTGCCAGCAGTTCGCGACAGGGTGCAGATACGCAGTATTTT.

Turning to this clonotype: Sequence at one end of the junction differs from germline and may be a read error. V gene TRBV5-1 combines with J gene TRBJ2-7, with D hard to call. The CDR3 is made up of 13 amino acids. The V gene's germline CDR1 is SGHRS and CDR2 YFSETQ. In DNA form, the CDR3 reads TGCACCAGCAGCTTGGCATCACACTACGAGCAGTACTTC. Translating it yields CTSSLASHYEQYF.

V gene TRBV12-3 or TRBV12-4 combines with J gene TRBJ2-1; D remains ambiguous. This CDR3 has 12 residues. V lost 7 bases to trimming and J lost 0 bases, with 4 bases between them. DNA of the CDR3: TGTGCCAGCACCCGCTCCTACAATGAGCAGTTCTTC. Protein sequence: CASTRSYNEQFF.

The table lists this clonotype with a few counts. The chain combines TRBV6-1 with TRBJ1-3, with D perhaps TRBD1 (5 bases). CDR1 and CDR2 from the germline V gene are MNHNS and SASEGT. The V gene lost 4 bases and the J gene lost 9 bases, with 13 bases spanning the gap. The CDR3 contains 13 residues. The CDR3 sequence is CASSGSAQGTIYF. The DNA of the CDR3 is TGTGCCAGCAGTGGCTCAGCTCAGGGCACCATATATTTT.

In this sample, this clonotype turned up many times. In DNA, the CDR3 is TGCAGCGTGTCGGGACGCCAGATTGAAGCTTTCTTT. It encodes CSVSGRQIEAFF. The chain joins TRBV29-1 to TRBJ1-1; weak D call: TRBD1 (5 bases). The ends were cut back, 6 bases at V and 7 bases at J, with 15 bases in the middle. The CDR3 spans 12 residues. The germline V gene encodes CDR1 SQVTM and CDR2 ANQGSEA.

J is TRBJ2-7 and V is TRBV5-6; 8 nucleotides line up with TRBD1. J was trimmed by 7 bases and V by 0 bases; bases with no gene match: 9. The length of the CDR3 is 15 residues. Germline-derived CDR1 and CDR2 are SGHDT and YYEEEE. The DNA for the CDR3 is TGTGCCAGCAGCTTGGAGGGGACAGGTGATATGGAGCAGTACTTC. Residues: CASSLEGTGDMEQYF. The variable domain in full, completed from reference TRBV5-6 and TRBJ2-7, reads DAGVTQSPTHLIKTRGQQVTLRCSPKSGHDTVSWYQQALGQGPQFIFQYYEEEERQRGNFPDRFSGHQFPNYSSELNVNALLLGDSALYLCASSLEGTGDMEQYFGPGTRLTVT.

This clonotype was detected many times. The chain is built from TRBV29-1 and TRBJ2-1; D is unclear. V shed 4 bases and J shed 0 bases, with 13 bases lying between them. The CDR3 is made up of 15 amino acids. Germline-derived CDR1 and CDR2 are SQVTM and ANQGSEA. The CDR3 spells CSVARSADSYNEQFF. The DNA for the CDR3 is TGCAGCGTTGCCAGGAGCGCGGACTCCTACAATGAGCAGTTCTTC.

This clonotype occurred a few times. The chain combines TRBV30 with TRBJ2-5; 9 positions agree with TRBD2. The J segment lost 5 bases and the V segment lost 4 bases, leaving 17 bases of the junction unmatched. Germline V gives CDR1 GTSNPN, CDR2 SVGIG (reference sequence). This CDR3 region has 17 residues. The CDR3: CAWKKPSGDPARETQYF. DNA of the CDR3: TGTGCCTGGAAGAAGCCTAGCGGGGACCCGGCGAGGGAGACCCAGTACTTC. Based on the CDR3 plus reference TRBV30 and TRBJ2-5, the full variable domain is SQTIHQWPATLVQPVGSPLSLECTVEGTSNPNLYWYRQAAGRGLQLLFYSVGIGQISSEVPQNLSASRPQDRQFILSSKKLLLSDSGFYLCAWKKPSGDPARETQYFGPGTRLLVL.

The chain is built from TRBV19 and TRBJ2-7; 8 bases align to TRBD1. The CDR3 contains 15 residues. Germline-derived CDR1 and CDR2 are LNHDA and SQIVND (reference sequence). Trimming removed 2 bases from V and 0 bases from J; junction bases left unmatched: 3. The CDR3 DNA is TGTGCCAGTAGTATAAAGGGACAGGCCTCCTACGAGCAGTACTTC. As protein: CASSIKGQASYEQYF.